This T cell receptor (beta chain) was retrieved from a study of blood T cell repertoires in COVID-19. Looking at the study overall: The United States, Italy and Spain supplied acute and convalescent COVID-19 samples.

Clones were read by immunoSEQ multiplex PCR, and TCRdb kept only the in-frame ones, dropping some. Of hundreds of thousands of clones in the sample, more than 65% were seen once. V dropped 0 bases and J dropped 10; count of bases not matched to a gene: 7. This CDR3 has 14 residues. Germline lookup yields CDR1 SGHDN and CDR2 FVKESK. Material for sequencing was peripheral blood. V and J are TRBV14 and TRBJ1-1; 8 nucleotides line up with TRBD1. This sequence was found in a woman between 40 and 55 years old with active or convalescent COVID-19. This chain's CDR3 is CASSQDRQGILAFF. The CDR3 nucleotides are TGTGCCAGCAGCCAAGACAGACAGGGGATTTTAGCTTTCTTT.